This is a list of T cell receptor beta chains from one sample in a study of blood T cell repertoires in COVID-19. Repertoires were generated with immunoSEQ multiplex PCR, while TCRdb's copy carries only in-frame clones and drops some. There are a few hundred thousand clones in the sample; more than 85% occur only once, and under 5% lies in the top ten. Material for sequencing was PBMCs or T cells enriched from blood (not recorded which). Receptors were obtained from a woman aged 30 to 39 who had recovered from COVID-19. Both conserved end residues are part of each CDR3. Expanded clones get a size class; other rows say once, few or many, or leave the size out.

TRBJ2-1 TRBV29-1 18 once CSVEDILGAGVSHNEQFF
TRBJ1-4 TRBV30 12 NA CAWSVLGEKLFF
TRBJ2-7 TRBV27 11 NA CASSLYGRADF
TRBJ1-3 TRBV6-5 16 NA CASSSLTGVHLHTIYF
TRBJ2-3 TRBV5-1 13 NA CASSLRAADTQYF
TRBJ2-1 TRBV19 15 NA CASSIVLAGYNEQFF
TRBJ2-5 TRBV27 16 once CASSAGLAGGQETQYF
TRBJ1-4 TRBV7-2 17 NA CASSLARQGGANEKLFF
TRBJ2-5 TRBV7-6 15 NA CASTLVGAPGETQYF
TRBJ1-5 TRBV19 16 NA CASSTWTGVSNQPQHF
TRBJ2-5 TRBV5-1 14 NA CASSPGQGGETQYF
TRBJ2-7 TRBV4-1 14 NA CASSQVQGVDEQYF
TRBJ2-5 TRBV28 16 NA CASSLSSRGGQETQYF